One and the same sample provided the 26 T cell receptor beta chains below, sequenced in a study of beta chain features in type 1 diabetes. Findings and caveats of the study: In every one of the four CD4+ subsets, TCRB CDR3s were moderately but significantly shorter in Type 1 diabetes patients.

Reverse transcribing all isolated RNA meant expressed TCRB transcripts were sequenced. Assay used: immunoSEQ multiplex PCR; TCRdb lists only in-frame clones, some missing. The sample records some 350,000 clones, roughly 14% being singletons. Antigens for these TCRs are unknown. Material for sequencing was naive CD4+ T cells from blood. All receptors come from a woman aged 18-30 years with type 1 diabetes.

This clone was counted only a few times. The rearrangement joins TRBV7-2 to TRBJ1-2; D remains unclear. CDR3 length: 13 amino acids. Germline V lookup: CDR1 SGHTA, CDR2 FQGNSA. V was shortened by 5 bases and J by 6 bases, with 13 bases between the two germline ends. CDR3 sequence (DNA): TGTGCCAGCAGCCCTAGACCCGTTGATGGCTACACCTTC. It specifies CASSPRPVDGYTF.

The chain uses TRBV2 and TRBJ1-5; 7 bases align to TRBD1. Germline trimming cut 6 bases from V and 5 bases from J; bases unmatched to any gene: 4. Germline loops: CDR1 SNHLY, CDR2 FYNNEI. CDR3 length: 13 residues. Here the CDR3 reads CASSATGDQPQHF. The DNA of the CDR3 is TGTGCCAGCAGCGCCACAGGGGATCAGCCCCAGCATTTT. The variable domain in full, completed from reference TRBV2 and TRBJ1-5, reads EPEVTQTPSHQVTQMGQEVILRCVPISNHLYFYWYRQILGQKVEFLVSFYNNEISEKSEIFDDQFSVERPDGSNFTLKIRSTKLEDSAMYFCASSATGDQPQHFGDGTRLSIL.

The chain joins TRBV30 to TRBJ1-5; 7 bases fit TRBD1. With 2 bases clipped from V and 7 bases from J, the junction kept 5 bases outside the gene matches. CDR3 length equals 13 residues. Germline V gene data show CDR1 as GTSNPN and CDR2 as SVGIG (reference sequence). The CDR3 sequence is CAWSNDRDQPQHF. The CDR3 DNA follows: TGTGCCTGGAGTAATGACAGGGACCAGCCCCAGCATTTT.

This chain uses TRBV4-1 with TRBJ2-7; D is ambiguous. This CDR3 spans 16 amino acids. Germline V gives CDR1 MGHRA, CDR2 YSYEKL. Trimming stripped 4 bases from V and 3 bases from J, with 19 bases between. CDR3 in amino acids: CASSRNALERIYEQYF. Here the CDR3 DNA reads TGCGCCAGCAGCCGAAACGCCCTAGAGAGGATCTACGAGCAGTACTTC.

This clone has a handful of counts. The gene calls are TRBV2 and TRBJ2-5; 10 bases line up with TRBD1. J gave up 5 bases and V 4 bases, and 7 bases lay outside the gene matches. Germline loops: CDR1 SNHLY, CDR2 FYNNEI. The CDR3 spans 15 residues. CDR3 sequence (DNA): TGTGCCAGCAGTGGAGACAGGGGGCACGGGGAGACCCAGTACTTC. As protein: CASSGDRGHGETQYF.

This clone was detected a few times. The genes are TRBV19 and TRBJ1-2; no firm D call. The V gene lost 2 bases and the J gene lost 7 bases, with 17 bases spanning the gap. Germline CDR1 reads LNHDA; CDR2 reads SQIVND (reference sequence). The CDR3 is 15 residues long. The DNA of the CDR3 is TGTGCCAGTAGTATAAGCCCGGGAGGAGGCTTTGGCTACACCTTC. It specifies CASSISPGGGFGYTF.

The J gene is TRBJ2-1, the V gene TRBV28; 9 nucleotides align to TRBD2. V dropped 5 bases and J dropped 5; count of bases not matched to a gene: 7. Germline CDR1 and CDR2: MDHEN and SYDVKM. The CDR3 runs to 15 residues. The CDR3 is CASSRAGGGDNEQFF. The CDR3 nucleotides read TGTGCCAGCAGTCGAGCGGGGGGAGGGGACAATGAGCAGTTCTTC.

This rearrangement joins TRBV7-3 to TRBJ2-2, with 12 bases lining up with TRBD2. Germline V gene sequence: CDR1 SGHTA, CDR2 FQGTGA. Trimming cost V 4 bases and J 5 bases; bases outside gene matches: 8. The CDR3 has 17 residues. CDR3 in DNA: TGTGCCAGCAGCTCTGCGCAAGGGACTAGCGGGACCGGGGAGCTGTTTTTT. This encodes CASSSAQGTSGTGELFF. The whole variable domain, filled in from reference TRBV7-3 and TRBJ2-2, reads GAGVSQTPSNKVTEKGKYVELRCDPISGHTALYWYRQSLGQGPEFLIYFQGTGAADDSGLPNDRFFAVRPEGSVSTLKIQRTERGDSAVYLCASSSAQGTSGTGELFFGEGSRLTVL.

This clone was observed a few times. The chain couples TRBV13 to TRBJ1-1; TRBD1 matches 7 bases. The germline V gene has CDR1 PRHDT and CDR2 FYEKMQ (reference sequence). After removal of 5 bases from V and 11 bases from J, the junction contained 14 bases not matched to a gene. The CDR3 length is 14 residues. The CDR3 sequence: CASSHRTQGGRAFF. The CDR3 coding sequence is TGTGCCAGCAGCCACCGGACCCAGGGGGGTCGGGCTTTCTTT.

There are a few counts of this clone. The gene calls are TRBV4-3 and TRBJ2-2; D is ambiguous. Germline CDR1 and CDR2: LGHNA and YSLEER. Deletions cut 0 bases from V and 3 bases from J, with 8 bases between. This CDR3 is 15 amino acids long. The CDR3 DNA is TGCGCCAGCAGCCAAGATATCCCCTACACCGGGGAGCTGTTTTTT. This sequence encodes CASSQDIPYTGELFF.

This clone came up a few times. CDR3 sequence: CASSLVAENTEAFF. The CDR3 nucleotides read TGTGCCAGCAGCTTAGTGGCAGAGAACACTGAAGCTTTCTTT. The chain has TRBV7-2 and TRBJ1-1; D is undetermined. The CDR3 consists of 14 residues. V lost 1 base to trimming and J lost 1 base, with 7 bases between them. In germline, CDR1 is SGHTA, CDR2 FQGNSA.

This clone has more than one count but fewer than ten. The chain combines TRBV27 with TRBJ2-1, with D possibly being TRBD2 (5 bases). Germline values: CDR1 MNHEY, CDR2 SMNVEV (reference sequence). V gave up 7 bases and J gave up 4 bases, with 26 bases separating them. The CDR3 contains 18 residues. This chain's CDR3 is CASTTFTGSPLYYNEQFF. CDR3 DNA: TGTGCCAGCACCACCTTTACGGGGTCCCCGTTGTATTACAATGAGCAGTTCTTC.

The V call is TRBV30, the J call TRBJ1-1; D possibly corresponds to TRBD1 (5 bases). V was shortened by 5 bases and J by 9 bases, with 16 bases between the two germline ends. This CDR3 has 12 amino acids. Germline CDR1 reads GTSNPN; CDR2 reads SVGIG (reference sequence). The CDR3 bases are TGTGCCTGGGTTCGGGGGGGTGGTAAAGCTTTCTTT. Translated: CAWVRGGGKAFF.

This clone was observed a few times. The CDR3 reads CAWSGTGTGGFF. For the CDR3, the DNA is TGTGCCTGGAGCGGAACGGGGACAGGGGGTTTCTTC. The chain carries TRBV30 and TRBJ2-1; TRBD1 matches at 11 bases. J lost 16 bases, V lost 3 bases, and 8 bases had no gene match. CDR1 GTSNPN and CDR2 SVGIG come from the germline V gene (reference sequence). The CDR3 contains 12 residues. Drawing the rest from reference TRBV30 and TRBJ2-1, the complete variable domain is SQTIHQWPATLVQPVGSPLSLECTVEGTSNPNLYWYRQAAGRGLQLLFYSVGIGQISSEVPQNLSASRPQDRQFILSSKKLLLSDSGFYLCAWSGTGTGGFFGPGTRLTVL.

Only a few counts were recorded for this clone. The genes are TRBV27 and TRBJ2-3; D might be TRBD2 (5 bases). Germline values: CDR1 MNHEY, CDR2 SMNVEV (reference sequence). The V gene lost 0 bases and the J gene lost 6 bases, with 10 bases spanning the gap. There are 14 residues in the CDR3. For the CDR3, the DNA is TGTGCCAGCAGTTTATCGTCTAGCTCGGATACGCAGTATTTT. Residues: CASSLSSSSDTQYF.

This clone has more than one count but fewer than ten. The genes are TRBV5-1 and TRBJ1-1, with D unclear. Between the trimmed V and J ends, which lost 3 bases and 4 bases, there was a span of 16 bases. CDR1 and CDR2 (germline): SGHRS, YFSETQ. This CDR3 is built from 15 residues. DNA for the CDR3: TGCGCCAGCAGCTCAGGTTATGGAATGGGCACTGAAGCTTTCTTT. Its translation is CASSSGYGMGTEAFF. The full variable domain, with the rest looked up from reference TRBV5-1 and TRBJ1-1, is KAGVTQTPRYLIKTRGQQVTLSCSPISGHRSVSWYQQTPGQGLQFLFEYFSETQRNKGNFPGRFSGRQFSNSRSEMNVSTLELGDSALYLCASSSGYGMGTEAFFGQGTRLTVV.

For the CDR3, the DNA is TGTGCCAGCACCCAAGGGGGTGGTAGCGGGAGTGGATGGGAGACCCAGTACTTC. Translation: CASTQGGGSGSGWETQYF. This chain joins TRBV11-2 and TRBJ2-5; 9 bases are shared with TRBD2. CDR3 length: 18 amino acids. V gave up 7 bases and J gave up 5 bases; unmatched junction bases: 20. Germline-derived CDR1 and CDR2 are SGHAT and FQNNGV.

The V and J genes are TRBV2 and TRBJ2-1; possibly TRBD1 for D (6 bases). The V and J ends lost 1 base and 9 bases respectively, with 13 bases between them. This CDR3 comprises 14 residues. In germline, CDR1 is SNHLY, CDR2 FYNNEI. CDR3 sequence (DNA): TGTGCCAGCAGTGAAGGACAGGTGTTGGGTGAGCAGTTCTTC. This translates into CASSEGQVLGEQFF. The variable domain in full, completed from reference TRBV2 and TRBJ2-1, reads EPEVTQTPSHQVTQMGQEVILRCVPISNHLYFYWYRQILGQKVEFLVSFYNNEISEKSEIFDDQFSVERPDGSNFTLKIRSTKLEDSAMYFCASSEGQVLGEQFFGPGTRLTVL.

This clone was observed a few times. V usage is TRBV7-9 and J usage is TRBJ2-5, with 8 bases matching TRBD1. The V segment lost 0 bases and the J segment 4 bases; nucleotides outside the gene matches: 4. Germline V CDR1 and CDR2: SEHNR, FQNEAQ (reference sequence). The CDR3 runs 15 residues. CDR3 in DNA: TGTGCCAGCAGCTTAGCAGGACAGGGATTAGAGACCCAGTACTTC. Protein sequence: CASSLAGQGLETQYF.

The V gene is TRBV7-8, the J gene TRBJ2-4; perhaps TRBD1 as D (6 bases). Germline V gene sequence: CDR1 SGHVS, CDR2 FQNEAQ. This CDR3 is 16 amino acids long. Deletions cut 4 bases from V and 8 bases from J, with 21 bases between. The CDR3 DNA reads TGTGCCAGCAGCTCAACAGGGTTGTCCCGTTTGGACATTCAGTACTTC. This codes for CASSSTGLSRLDIQYF.

The rearrangement uses TRBV30 and TRBJ1-1; D might be TRBD1 (5 bases). The germline gives CDR1 GTSNPN, CDR2 SVGIG (reference sequence). With 4 bases removed from V and 5 bases from J, the gap between germline ends came to 11 bases. The CDR3 runs 12 residues. CDR3 sequence: CAWNGGGTEAFF. Here the CDR3 DNA reads TGTGCCTGGAATGGGGGGGGGACTGAAGCTTTCTTT.

This chain joins TRBV28 and TRBJ2-2; perhaps TRBD1 as D (6 bases). Germline lookup yields CDR1 MDHEN and CDR2 SYDVKM. The V and J ends lost 8 bases and 4 bases respectively, with 17 bases between them. The CDR3 totals 15 residues. The CDR3 spells CASQLSGAGTGELFF. The CDR3 DNA reads TGTGCCAGCCAACTATCAGGGGCCGGCACCGGGGAGCTGTTTTTT.

The CDR3 reads CTTGGYADTQYF. The CDR3 DNA follows: TGCACCACAGGGGGGTACGCAGATACGCAGTATTTT. The J gene is TRBJ2-3, the V gene TRBV29-1; 8 bases match TRBD1. CDR1 is SQVTM, CDR2 ANQGSEA, per germline. The CDR3 has 12 residues.

A remark on this clone: At the DNA level, this CDR3 is encoded by other sequences in the same sample as well. The CDR3 DNA sequence: TGTGCCAGCTCACCTGGGACAGATAACTATGGCTACACCTTC. Its translation is CASSPGTDNYGYTF. The V call is TRBV18, the J call TRBJ1-2, with TRBD1 matching over 7 bases. There are 14 residues in the CDR3. Germline CDR1 and CDR2: KGHSH and LQKENI. V was pared by 3 bases and J by 1 base, with 2 bases of the junction left unmatched.

The rearrangement uses TRBV7-9 and TRBJ2-2, with D unclear. Germline lookup yields CDR1 SEHNR and CDR2 FQNEAQ (reference sequence). The CDR3 runs to 13 residues. Trimming shortened V by 1 base and J by 7 bases, and 7 bases separated the two germline ends. DNA of the CDR3: TGTGCCAGCAGCTTAGGATTTAGCGGGGAGCTGTTTTTT. Translating it yields CASSLGFSGELFF.

The J gene is TRBJ2-1, the V gene TRBV7-8; 9 bases align to TRBD2. The CDR3 length is 18 residues. V gave up 5 bases and J gave up 7 bases; unmatched junction bases: 18. From germline, CDR1 is SGHVS and CDR2 FQNEAQ. CDR3 protein: CASSPEGLAGRMYNEQFF. The CDR3, as DNA: TGTGCCAGCAGCCCCGAGGGGCTAGCGGGAAGGATGTATAATGAGCAGTTCTTC. Full variable domain (outside the CDR3, taken from reference TRBV7-8 and TRBJ2-1): GAGVSQSPRYKVAKRGQDVALRCDPISGHVSLFWYQQALGQGPEFLTYFQNEAQLDKSGLPSDRFFAERPEGSVSTLKIQRTQQEDSAVYLCASSPEGLAGRMYNEQFFGPGTRLTVL.